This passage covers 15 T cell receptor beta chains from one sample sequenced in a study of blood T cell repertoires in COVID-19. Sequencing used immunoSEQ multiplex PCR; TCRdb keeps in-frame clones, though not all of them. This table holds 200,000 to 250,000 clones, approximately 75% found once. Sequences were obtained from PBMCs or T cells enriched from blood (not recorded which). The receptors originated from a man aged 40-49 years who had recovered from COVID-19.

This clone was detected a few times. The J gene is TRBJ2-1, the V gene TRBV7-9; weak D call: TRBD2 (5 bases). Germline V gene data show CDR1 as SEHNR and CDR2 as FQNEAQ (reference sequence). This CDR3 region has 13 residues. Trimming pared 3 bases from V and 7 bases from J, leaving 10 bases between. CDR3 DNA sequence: TGTGCCAGCAGCTTTAAAGAGCGGAATGAGCAGTTCTTC. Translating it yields CASSFKERNEQFF.

CDR3 DNA sequence: TGTGCCAGTAGTACGGGACAGGGGAGTATAGATACGCAGTATTTT. Protein product: CASSTGQGSIDTQYF. The chain carries TRBV19 and TRBJ2-3; 10 positions agree with TRBD1. Per germline, CDR1 LNHDA and CDR2 SQIVND (reference sequence). CDR3 length: 15 amino acids. The ends lost 4 bases at V and 5 bases at J; junction bases unmatched: 6. The full variable domain, rest sourced from reference TRBV19 and TRBJ2-3, is DGGITQSPKYLFRKEGQNVTLSCEQNLNHDAMYWYRQDPGQGLRLIYYSQIVNDFQKGDIAEGYSVSREKKESFPLTVTSAQKNPTAFYLCASSTGQGSIDTQYFGPGTRLTVL.

The CDR3 nucleotides are TGTGCCTGGAGTGTACTAGATTTCGGGACCCAGTACTTC. Its translation is CAWSVLDFGTQYF. V and J are TRBV30 and TRBJ2-5, with a weak D call TRBD2 (5 bases). CDR1 and CDR2 (germline): GTSNPN, SVGIG (reference sequence). The V end was cut by 0 bases, the J end by 7 bases, with 12 bases between. The length of the CDR3 is 13 residues.

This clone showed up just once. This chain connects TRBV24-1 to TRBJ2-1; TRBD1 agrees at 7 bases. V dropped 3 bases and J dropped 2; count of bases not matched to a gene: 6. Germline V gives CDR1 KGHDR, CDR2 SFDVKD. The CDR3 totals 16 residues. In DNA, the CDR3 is TGTGCCACCAGTGATGCATCCGGGACAGCCTACAATGAGCAGTTCTTC. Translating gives CATSDASGTAYNEQFF.

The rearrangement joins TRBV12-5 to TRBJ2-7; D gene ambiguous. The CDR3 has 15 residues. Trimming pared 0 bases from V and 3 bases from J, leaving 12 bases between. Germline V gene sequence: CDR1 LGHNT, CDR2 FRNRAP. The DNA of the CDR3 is TGTGCTAGTGGTTTGGTAAGCTCGCCGCGCTACGAGCAGTACTTC. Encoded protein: CASGLVSSPRYEQYF.

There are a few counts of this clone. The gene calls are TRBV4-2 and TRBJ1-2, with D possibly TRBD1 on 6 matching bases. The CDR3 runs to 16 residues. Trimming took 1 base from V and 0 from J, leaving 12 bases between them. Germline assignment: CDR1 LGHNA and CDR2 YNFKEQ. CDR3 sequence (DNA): TGTGCCAGCAGCCAAGGGGGAGCAGGGGCTAACTATGGCTACACCTTC. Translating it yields CASSQGGAGANYGYTF.

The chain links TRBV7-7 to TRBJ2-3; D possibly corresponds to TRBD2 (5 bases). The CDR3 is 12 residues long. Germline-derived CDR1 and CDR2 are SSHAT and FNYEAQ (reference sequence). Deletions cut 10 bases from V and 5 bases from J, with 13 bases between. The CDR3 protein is CAIRGEGDTQYF. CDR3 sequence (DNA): TGTGCCATTCGCGGTGAGGGAGATACGCAGTATTTT.

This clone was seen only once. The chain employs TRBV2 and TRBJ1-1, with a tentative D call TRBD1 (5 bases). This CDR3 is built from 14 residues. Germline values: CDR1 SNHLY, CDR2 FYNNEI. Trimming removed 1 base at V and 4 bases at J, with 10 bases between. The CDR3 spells CASSEEGRATEAFF. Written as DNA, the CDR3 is TGTGCCAGCAGTGAAGAGGGCAGGGCCACTGAAGCTTTCTTT.

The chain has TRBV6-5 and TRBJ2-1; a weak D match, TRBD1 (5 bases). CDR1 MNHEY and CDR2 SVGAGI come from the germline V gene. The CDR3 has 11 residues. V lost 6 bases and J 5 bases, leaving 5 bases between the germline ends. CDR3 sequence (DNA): TGTGCCAGCAGGGACAACAATGAGCAGTTCTTC. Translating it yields CASRDNNEQFF.

This CDR3 is CSVELGPGTGNTGELFF. DNA for the CDR3: TGCAGCGTTGAATTGGGACCCGGGACAGGGAACACCGGGGAGCTGTTTTTT. V is TRBV29-1 and J is TRBJ2-2; 8 bases align to TRBD1. Per germline, CDR1 SQVTM and CDR2 ANQGSEA. The CDR3 length is 17 residues. With 2 bases clipped from V and 1 base from J, the junction kept 9 bases outside the gene matches.

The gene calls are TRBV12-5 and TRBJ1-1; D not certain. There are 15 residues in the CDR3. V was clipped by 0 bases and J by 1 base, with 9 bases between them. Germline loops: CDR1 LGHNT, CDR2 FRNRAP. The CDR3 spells CASGLVRSGNTEAFF. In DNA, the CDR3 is TGTGCTAGTGGTTTGGTACGGTCAGGGAACACTGAAGCTTTCTTT.

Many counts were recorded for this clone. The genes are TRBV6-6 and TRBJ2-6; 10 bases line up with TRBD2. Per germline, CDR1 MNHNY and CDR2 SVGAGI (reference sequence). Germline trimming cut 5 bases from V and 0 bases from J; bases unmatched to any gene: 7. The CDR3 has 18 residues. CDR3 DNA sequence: TGTGCCAGCAGTCCTCAGCGGGGGGGTAGCTCTGGGGCCAACGTCCTGACTTTC. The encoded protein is CASSPQRGGSSGANVLTF.

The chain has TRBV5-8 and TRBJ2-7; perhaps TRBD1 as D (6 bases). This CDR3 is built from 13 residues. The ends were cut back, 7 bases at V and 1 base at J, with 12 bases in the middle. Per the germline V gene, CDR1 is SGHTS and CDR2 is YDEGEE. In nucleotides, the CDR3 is TGTGCCAGCGGGAACAGGGATTCCTACGAGCAGTACTTC. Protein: CASGNRDSYEQYF.

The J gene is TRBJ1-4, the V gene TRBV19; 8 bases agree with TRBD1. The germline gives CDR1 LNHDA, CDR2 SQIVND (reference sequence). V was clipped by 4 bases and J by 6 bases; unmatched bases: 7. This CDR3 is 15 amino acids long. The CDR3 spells CASSTWTGQHEKLFF. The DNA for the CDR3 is TGTGCCAGTAGTACTTGGACAGGGCAACATGAAAAACTGTTTTTT.

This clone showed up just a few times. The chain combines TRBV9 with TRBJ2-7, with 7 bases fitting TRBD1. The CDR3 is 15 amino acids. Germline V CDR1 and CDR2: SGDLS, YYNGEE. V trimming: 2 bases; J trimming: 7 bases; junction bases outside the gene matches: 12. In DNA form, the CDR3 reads TGTGCCAGCAGCGTCGAAGACAGGGACCATGAGGAGCAGTACTTC. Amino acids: CASSVEDRDHEEQYF.